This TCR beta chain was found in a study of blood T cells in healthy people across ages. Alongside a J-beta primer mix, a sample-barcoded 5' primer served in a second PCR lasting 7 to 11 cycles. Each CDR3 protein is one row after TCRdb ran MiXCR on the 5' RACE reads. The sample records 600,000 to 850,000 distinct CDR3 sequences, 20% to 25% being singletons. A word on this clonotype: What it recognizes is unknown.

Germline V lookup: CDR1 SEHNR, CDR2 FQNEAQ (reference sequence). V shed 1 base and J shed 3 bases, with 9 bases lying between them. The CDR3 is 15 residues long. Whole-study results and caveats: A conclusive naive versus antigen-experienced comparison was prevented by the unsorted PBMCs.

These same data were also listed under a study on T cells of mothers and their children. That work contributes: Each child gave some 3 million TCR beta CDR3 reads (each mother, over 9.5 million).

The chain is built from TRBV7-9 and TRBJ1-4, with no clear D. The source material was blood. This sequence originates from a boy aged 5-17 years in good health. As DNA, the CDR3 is TGTGCCAGCAGCTTAGGTGGGGATTCTAATGAAAAACTGTTTTTT. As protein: CASSLGGDSNEKLFF.